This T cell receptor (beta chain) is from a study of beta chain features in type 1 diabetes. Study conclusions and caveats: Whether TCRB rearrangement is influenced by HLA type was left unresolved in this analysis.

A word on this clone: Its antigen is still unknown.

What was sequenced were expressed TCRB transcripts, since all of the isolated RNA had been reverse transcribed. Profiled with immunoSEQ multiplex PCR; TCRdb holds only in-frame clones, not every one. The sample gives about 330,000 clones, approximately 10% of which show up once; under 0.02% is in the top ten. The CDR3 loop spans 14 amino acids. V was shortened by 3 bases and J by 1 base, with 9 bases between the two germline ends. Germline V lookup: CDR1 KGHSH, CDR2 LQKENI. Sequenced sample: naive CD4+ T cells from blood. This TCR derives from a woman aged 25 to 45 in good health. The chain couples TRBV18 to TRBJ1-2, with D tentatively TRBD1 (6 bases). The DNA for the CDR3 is TGTGCCAGCTCACCCGGACAGCTTAACTATGGCTACACCTTC. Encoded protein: CASSPGQLNYGYTF.